The 26 T cell receptor beta chains reported below all come from one sample, sequenced in a study of CD8 T cells in ankylosing spondylitis. No cognate antigen is known for these TCRs. One entry per CDR3 protein results from TCRdb running MiXCR on the 5' RACE reads. This sample has more than 300,000 distinct CDR3 sequences; 7% to 9% occur once, and the top ten carry roughly 15%. Whole-study findings and limits: It appeared that ankylosing spondylitis blood was characterized by a TCR beta motif of several highly homologous variants.

Sequencing input: blood, either unsorted or a sorted T cell fraction (not recorded which). The receptors shown here come from a male donor with ankylosing spondylitis.

The chain is built from TRBV5-1 and TRBJ2-3; unclear D gene. The CDR3 is 15 amino acids. V lost 1 base, J lost 1 base, and 10 bases lay in between. Looked up from germline, CDR1 is SGHRS and CDR2 is YFSETQ. CDR3: CASSLLQSGTDTQYF. CDR3 nucleotides: TGCGCCAGCAGCTTGTTGCAATCCGGCACAGATACGCAGTATTTT.

The V gene is TRBV7-9, the J gene TRBJ2-5; 9 bases line up with TRBD2. The V and J ends lost 4 bases and 5 bases, in that order; junction bases with no gene match: 11. The CDR3 runs 16 residues. Per the germline V gene, CDR1 is SEHNR and CDR2 is FQNEAQ (reference sequence). The CDR3 loop is CASSYSTSGGGETQYF. In DNA, the CDR3 is TGTGCCAGCAGCTACTCGACTAGCGGCGGGGGGGAGACCCAGTACTTC.

This chain joins TRBV2 and TRBJ1-2, with 7 bases matching TRBD1. The trim removed 5 bases at V and 5 bases at J, leaving 8 bases unmatched. The CDR3 length is 14 residues. Germline CDR1 SNHLY, CDR2 FYNNEI. Written as DNA, the CDR3 is TGTGCCAGCAGTATCCAAACAGGGGCGTATGGCTACACCTTC. Its protein is CASSIQTGAYGYTF.

This clonotype has a count of ten or more. This chain joins TRBV7-2 and TRBJ2-2, with D perhaps matching TRBD2 (5 bases). The CDR3 is 15 residues long. Germline V CDR1 and CDR2: SGHTA, FQGNSA. V lost 8 bases and J lost 0, with 13 bases in between. This CDR3 is CASSSQLANTGELFF. The CDR3 bases are TGTGCCAGCTCCTCCCAACTAGCGAACACCGGGGAGCTGTTTTTT.

This clonotype was observed a few times. This rearrangement joins TRBV4-3 to TRBJ1-2; D possibly corresponds to TRBD1 (5 bases). Germline CDR1 is LGHNA and CDR2 is YSLEER. The CDR3 has 14 residues. V was clipped by 1 base and J by 3 bases, with 9 bases between them. DNA of the CDR3: TGCGCCAGCAGCCAAGGAACGGGGGACTATGGCTACACCTTC. It codes for CASSQGTGDYGYTF.

This clonotype came up many times. The CDR3 DNA reads as TGCAGTGCGAGCGCCGGTCAGGGTACGAAGCAGTACTTC. Translation gives CSASAGQGTKQYF. The chain has TRBV20-1 and TRBJ2-7; a weak D match, TRBD1 (5 bases). The CDR3 has 13 amino acids. V was cut by 6 bases and J by 8 bases, with 20 bases left in between. Germline-derived CDR1 and CDR2 are DFQATT and SNEGSKA (reference sequence).

In its sample, this clonotype was seen a few times. The DNA of the CDR3 is TGTGCCAGCAGATTCCTGGGAGGAGGCACCGGGGAGCTGTTTTTT. This sequence encodes CASRFLGGGTGELFF. The chain joins TRBV2 to TRBJ2-2; perhaps TRBD2 as D (6 bases). From germline, CDR1 is SNHLY and CDR2 FYNNEI. V dropped 6 bases and J dropped 4 bases, with 15 bases sitting between them. The CDR3 spans 15 residues.

This chain connects TRBV6-1 to TRBJ2-3; TRBD2 might be the D (6 bases). Trimming cost V 8 bases and J 6 bases, with 15 bases left between them. CDR3 length: 13 amino acids. The germline gives CDR1 MNHNS, CDR2 SASEGT. The CDR3 DNA reads TGTGCCAGCGCGGGGCGGGAAGGGGATACGCAGTATTTT. Protein product: CASAGREGDTQYF.

This clonotype was seen more than once but under ten times. The chain couples TRBV7-3 to TRBJ1-1; D is undetermined. CDR3 length equals 14 residues. Per germline, CDR1 SGHTA and CDR2 FQGTGA. The V gene lost 2 bases and the J gene lost 2 bases, with 9 bases spanning the gap. This chain's CDR3 is CASSLQRLNTEAFF. The CDR3 nucleotides are TGTGCCAGCAGCTTACAGAGGCTAAACACTGAAGCTTTCTTT.

This clonotype was counted many times. The J gene is TRBJ2-5, the V gene TRBV4-2; D is uncertain. The germline gives CDR1 LGHNA, CDR2 YNFKEQ. CDR3 length: 16 amino acids. The V and J ends lost 7 bases and 1 base respectively, with 19 bases between them. The CDR3 bases are TGTGCCAGCAAAAAAGAGGAAGCCCTCCCCCAAGAGACCCAGTACTTC. This translates into CASKKEEALPQETQYF.

This clonotype was seen ten or more times. The chain carries TRBV5-1 and TRBJ2-7; possibly TRBD1 for D (6 bases). The germline gives CDR1 SGHRS, CDR2 YFSETQ. This CDR3 comprises 15 residues. The V end lost 0 bases, the J end lost 1 base, and 11 bases lay between the germline ends. CDR3 sequence reads: CASSLADSVSYEQYF. The CDR3, as DNA: TGCGCCAGCAGCTTGGCGGACAGCGTATCCTACGAGCAGTACTTC.

The chain employs TRBV24-1 and TRBJ1-4, with TRBD1 as a possible D gene (5 bases). The CDR3 has 15 amino acids. Trimming shortened V by 4 bases and J by 8 bases, and 16 bases separated the two germline ends. CDR1 and CDR2 (germline): KGHDR, SFDVKD. CDR3 loop: CATSDGTPDGEKLFF. The CDR3 bases are TGTGCCACCAGTGACGGGACCCCGGATGGGGAAAAACTGTTTTTT.

This clonotype was detected only a few times. The chain recombines TRBV5-6 with TRBJ2-3, with 9 bases lining up with TRBD1. V lost 2 bases and J lost 4; bases outside the gene matches: 5. Germline-derived CDR1 and CDR2 are SGHDT and YYEEEE. The CDR3 extends over 15 amino acids. In DNA form, the CDR3 reads TGTGCCAGCAGCTTTGGGACAGGGATCGCAGATACGCAGTATTTT. This sequence encodes CASSFGTGIADTQYF.

CDR3 sequence: CASSLDLYVLTF. CDR3 DNA sequence: TGTGCCAGCAGCTTAGATCTATACGTCCTGACTTTC. The chain recombines TRBV7-2 with TRBJ2-6; D gene uncertain. Germline values: CDR1 SGHTA, CDR2 FQGNSA. The CDR3 is 12 residues long. Trimming cost V 1 base and J 11 bases, with 6 bases left between them.

The table lists this clonotype with a few counts. The J gene is TRBJ2-5, the V gene TRBV19; D perhaps matches TRBD2 (6 bases). V dropped 3 bases and J dropped 2 bases, with 19 bases sitting between them. The CDR3 consists of 17 residues. CDR1 is LNHDA and CDR2 is SQIVND in the germline V gene (reference sequence). For the CDR3, the DNA is TGTGCCAGTAGTATGTTTGGTGGGACTGGAGTTCAAGAGACCCAGTACTTC. It yields the protein CASSMFGGTGVQETQYF.

J is TRBJ2-7 and V is TRBV5-1, with TRBD1 matching 9 bases. This CDR3 comprises 15 residues. Germline CDR1 reads SGHRS; CDR2 reads YFSETQ. V dropped 1 base and J dropped 3; count of bases not matched to a gene: 5. This CDR3 is CASSLPTGGVYEQYF. The CDR3 DNA is TGCGCCAGCAGCTTGCCGACAGGGGGGGTCTACGAGCAGTACTTC.

The table lists this clonotype with many counts. The chain employs TRBV7-9 and TRBJ1-3; D gene ambiguous. CDR1 is SEHNR, CDR2 FQNEAQ, per germline (reference sequence). Trimming removed 2 bases from V and 0 bases from J, with 8 bases in between. This CDR3 has 15 residues. The CDR3 nucleotides read TGTGCCAGCAGCTTATTTGGCCTCTCTGGAAACACCATATATTTT. This gives the protein CASSLFGLSGNTIYF.

Note on this clonotype: One base away lies a much larger clone, so this may be a sequencing read error. This sequence joins TRBV6-1 and TRBJ2-3; no clear D gene. V dropped 6 bases and J dropped 4 bases, with 17 bases sitting between them. The CDR3 consists of 15 residues. Germline CDR1 reads MNHNS; CDR2 reads SASEGT. CDR3 coding DNA: TGTGCCAGCAGCCCTACTTGTAGACGAGCAGATACGCAGTATTTT. Translation gives CASSPTCRRADTQYF.

This clonotype appeared a few times. The gene calls are TRBV7-9 and TRBJ2-5, with 8 bases aligning to TRBD1. Looked up from germline, CDR1 is SEHNR and CDR2 is FQNEAQ (reference sequence). J gave up 7 bases and V 5 bases, and 15 bases lay outside the gene matches. The CDR3 has 16 amino acids. The CDR3 loop is CASSAGTGPERGTQYF. The CDR3, as DNA: TGTGCCAGCAGCGCAGGGACAGGCCCAGAACGGGGGACCCAGTACTTC.

This clonotype was recorded at least ten times. The chain couples TRBV5-1 to TRBJ2-3, with D uncertain. The V end was cut by 2 bases, the J end by 2 bases, with 12 bases between. Germline V CDR1 and CDR2: SGHRS, YFSETQ. This CDR3 is 15 amino acids long. The CDR3 DNA follows: TGCGCCAGCAGCTTATTGGGCAGTTACACAGATACGCAGTATTTT. Its protein is CASSLLGSYTDTQYF.

The rearrangement uses TRBV7-3 and TRBJ2-1; D is undetermined. The V gene lost 4 bases and the J gene lost 10 bases, with 17 bases spanning the gap. Germline CDR1 reads SGHTA; CDR2 reads FQGTGA. The CDR3 contains 14 residues. DNA for the CDR3: TGTGCCAGCAGCTCTCTCCCGGCGTCGGACGAGCAGTTCTTC. Its protein is CASSSLPASDEQFF. Drawing the rest from reference TRBV7-3 and TRBJ2-1, the complete variable domain is GAGVSQTPSNKVTEKGKYVELRCDPISGHTALYWYRQSLGQGPEFLIYFQGTGAADDSGLPNDRFFAVRPEGSVSTLKIQRTERGDSAVYLCASSSLPASDEQFFGPGTRLTVL.

This clonotype has more than one count but fewer than ten. The chain joins TRBV7-2 to TRBJ1-5; no firm D call. Trimming stripped 0 bases from V and 4 bases from J, with 10 bases between. The CDR3 contains 15 residues. Germline values: CDR1 SGHTA, CDR2 FQGNSA. The DNA of the CDR3 is TGTGCCAGCAGCTTAGCGGTGGGAACAAATCAGCCCCAGCATTTT. It codes for CASSLAVGTNQPQHF.

This clonotype was observed many times. The chain is built from TRBV29-1 and TRBJ2-2, with 9 bases that match TRBD1. From germline, CDR1 is SQVTM and CDR2 ANQGSEA. Trimming removed 4 bases from V and 3 bases from J; junction bases left unmatched: 6. The CDR3 extends over 15 amino acids. CDR3: CSVGPGQGDTGELFF. The CDR3 DNA is TGCAGCGTTGGGCCGGGACAGGGAGACACCGGGGAGCTGTTTTTT.

This clonotype was counted at least ten times. The chain is built from TRBV4-2 and TRBJ2-5, with D possibly matching TRBD2 (5 bases). Germline V gene sequence: CDR1 LGHNA, CDR2 YNFKEQ. CDR3 length equals 15 residues. Trimming left V 0 bases short and J 4 bases short, with 12 bases between. The CDR3 nucleotides are TGTGCCAGCAGCCAAGATCCGGGGTTTGCAGAGACCCAGTACTTC. It yields the protein CASSQDPGFAETQYF.

This clonotype came up many times. This CDR3 is CSVRQGNSNQPQHF. DNA of the CDR3: TGCAGCGTCCGACAGGGGAATAGCAATCAGCCCCAGCATTTT. V and J are TRBV29-1 and TRBJ1-5, with 8 positions matching TRBD1. The CDR3 runs 14 residues. The germline V gene encodes CDR1 SQVTM and CDR2 ANQGSEA. V trimming: 6 bases; J trimming: 0 bases; junction bases outside the gene matches: 4.

This clonotype was observed a few times. J is TRBJ1-3 and V is TRBV21-1; the D segment call TRBD1 is taken from the table without a DNA check. TRBV21-1 is shown as a pseudogene. CDR3 length: 17 amino acids. CDR3 region: CASSSQRGQGFGNTIYF. The DNA of the CDR3 is TGTGCCAGCAGCTCCCAGCGGGGACAGGGATTCGGAAACACCATATATTTT.